This record concerns one T cell receptor (beta chain) sequence. Sequenced by immunoSEQ multiplex PCR; TCRdb stores in-frame clones only, minus some. This sample has more than 2,500 clones, with roughly four fifths found just once. V was pared by 4 bases and J by 9 bases, with 12 bases of the junction left unmatched. The germline V gene has CDR1 LNHDA and CDR2 SQIVND (reference sequence). The CDR3 is 15 residues long. This specimen belongs to a study of brain metastases from non-small cell lung cancer. Source material: primary lung tumor tissue. The chain links TRBV19 to TRBJ1-5; TRBD1 aligns across 7 bases. This clonotype originated in a donor aged 40 or older with non-small cell lung cancer. CDR3 loop: CASSTDRAGARPQHF. The CDR3 bases are TGTGCCAGTAGTACAGACAGGGCTGGGGCGAGGCCCCAGCATTTT.